Sequencing of this T cell receptor beta chain was carried out in a study of blood T cell repertoires in COVID-19. In the study overall: T cells, B-cell-depleted T cells, or PBMCs provided the cDNA or gDNA that served as material.

This CDR3 is built from 12 residues. Between the trimmed V and J ends, which lost 5 bases and 4 bases, there was a span of 6 bases. CDR1 is MDHEN and CDR2 is SYDVKM in the germline V gene. Using immunoSEQ multiplex PCR, the repertoire was profiled, and TCRdb retains in-frame clones only, with some absent. The top ten hold roughly 5% of the sample, which has just over 150,000 clones, about 92% seen once. This TCR derives from a man aged 30 to 39 with COVID-19, enrolled during active disease. This chain connects TRBV28 to TRBJ2-1, with unresolved D. Sequenced material: peripheral blood. The CDR3 DNA reads as TGTGCCAGCAGTCTTTATTACAATGAGCAGTTCTTC. Encoded protein: CASSLYYNEQFF.